Below are 23 T cell receptor beta chains sequenced from a single sample in a study of CD8+CD57+ T cells in acquired aplastic anemia. All sequencing subjects had displayed CD8+CD57+ cell expansion on flow cytometry. Genomic DNA, serving as template, underwent TCR beta VDJ and CDR3 profiling. Each CDR3 protein gets one entry after TCRdb re-called the reads with MiXCR. The sample lists about 180,000 distinct CDR3 sequences, about 45% occurring once. The sample comprised sorted CD4+, CD8+, or CD8+CD57+ T cells (not recorded which) from PBMCs. The receptors stem from a human donor with aplastic anemia.

The CDR3 DNA is TGCGCCAGCCAGGGAACCTCTGGGGCCAACGTCCTGACTTTC. Its protein product is CASQGTSGANVLTF. The gene calls are TRBV10-2 and TRBJ2-6; maybe TRBD1 (5 bases). V was shortened by 8 bases and J by 0 bases, with 8 bases between the two germline ends. The CDR3 sequence is 14 residues long. Germline CDR1 is WSHSY and CDR2 is SAAADI.

This clonotype was counted ten times or more. The CDR3 loop reads CASSIALGENEQYF. CDR3 sequence (DNA): TGTGCCAGTAGTATAGCGCTTGGGGAAAACGAGCAGTACTTC. The rearrangement links TRBV19 to TRBJ2-7; D gene unclear. The CDR3 is 14 residues long. The germline CDR1 and CDR2 sequences are LNHDA and SQIVND (reference sequence). Trimming shortened V by 1 base and J by 5 bases, and 12 bases separated the two germline ends.

Regarding this clonotype: Here the CDR3 omits its conserved ending phenylalanine or tryptophan, so a read error is the likely source. No DNA is shown, since the ends of the CDR3 on it are uncertain; the CDR3 is the one TCRdb lists. The chain couples TRBV7-3 to TRBJ2-7; the table calls TRBD1, which could not be checked here. Germline-derived CDR1 and CDR2 are SGHTA and FQGTGA. Inclusive of both ends, the CDR3 amounts to 8 amino acids. The CDR3 protein is CASSDGGL.

V and J are TRBV20-1 and TRBJ1-1, with TRBD1 as a possible D gene (5 bases). The CDR3 spans 15 residues. Deletions cut 3 bases from V and 1 base from J, with 15 bases between. Germline CDR1 is DFQATT and CDR2 is SNEGSKA (reference sequence). The CDR3 here is CSASGGFTGNTEAFF. The DNA for the CDR3 is TGCAGTGCTAGCGGGGGGTTTACAGGGAACACTGAAGCTTTCTTT.

In this sample, this clonotype is medium-sized. The chain combines TRBV7-2 with TRBJ2-5; D gene uncertain. Germline V lookup: CDR1 SGHTA, CDR2 FQGNSA. This CDR3 is built from 12 residues. V lost 0 bases, J lost 5 bases, and 4 bases lay in between. In DNA, the CDR3 is TGTGCCAGCAGCTTAGCGGGGGAGACCCAGTACTTC. Translation: CASSLAGETQYF.

This clonotype was recorded many times. The chain links TRBV6-1 to TRBJ1-2, with D unclear. The germline V gene encodes CDR1 MNHNS and CDR2 SASEGT. V lost 6 bases and J lost 7, with 21 bases in between. This CDR3 is 15 amino acids long. The CDR3 bases are TGTGCCAGCAGGGAGGGCGGCCGGGGAGGATCTGGCTACACCTTC. Translation gives CASREGGRGGSGYTF.

V gene TRBV29-1 combines with J gene TRBJ1-1, with TRBD1 identical over 9 bases. The V gene's germline CDR1 is SQVTM and CDR2 ANQGSEA. The CDR3 covers 11 residues. The CDR3 region has the DNA TGCAGTCATCGGGACAGGGCTGAAGCTTTCTTT. Translating it yields CSHRDRAEAFF.

The V call is TRBV10-2, the J call TRBJ2-2, with D perhaps TRBD2 (5 bases). CDR1 is WSHSY and CDR2 is SAAADI in the germline V gene. The CDR3 is 14 amino acids. V was shortened by 6 bases and J by 4 bases, with 12 bases between the two germline ends. CDR3 loop: CASRPEARTGELFF. The CDR3 nucleotides are TGCGCCAGCAGACCGGAGGCTCGCACCGGGGAGCTGTTTTTT.

This rearrangement joins TRBV19 to TRBJ1-2, with 8 positions matching TRBD1. CDR3 length: 17 residues. The germline V gene encodes CDR1 LNHDA and CDR2 SQIVND (reference sequence). Losses at the gene ends were 3 bases for V and 0 bases for J; bases not matched to a gene: 9. The CDR3 DNA reads as TGTGCCAGTAGTATCCTTCCCGGACAGGGCACTAACTATGGCTACACCTTC. Its translation is CASSILPGQGTNYGYTF.

This chain joins TRBV15 and TRBJ1-1; 8 bases match TRBD1. CDR1 is LNHNV, CDR2 YYDKDF, per germline (reference sequence). This CDR3 spans 15 amino acids. V lost 2 bases and J lost 6; bases outside the gene matches: 8. The CDR3 protein is CATSRQQGGNAEAFF. CDR3 coding DNA: TGTGCCACCAGCAGACAACAGGGGGGAAACGCTGAAGCTTTCTTT. Looking up the rest from reference TRBV15 and TRBJ1-1 gives the full variable domain: DAMVIQNPRYQVTQFGKPVTLSCSQTLNHNVMYWYQQKSSQAPKLLFHYYDKDFNNEADTPDNFQSRRPNTSFCFLDIRSPGLGDTAMYLCATSRQQGGNAEAFFGQGTRLTVV.

The sample holds a few counts of this clonotype. CDR3 region: CASSAGTSGGNEQFF. CDR3 bases: TGTGCCAGCAGTGCCGGGACTAGCGGGGGGAATGAGCAGTTCTTC. The gene calls are TRBV2 and TRBJ2-1; 15 bases are shared with TRBD2. After removal of 4 bases from V and 7 bases from J, the junction contained 2 bases not matched to a gene. Germline V gene data show CDR1 as SNHLY and CDR2 as FYNNEI. This CDR3 contains 15 residues.

This clonotype appeared many times. The V call is TRBV7-2, the J call TRBJ1-5; D is possibly TRBD1 (5 bases). Looked up from germline, CDR1 is SGHTA and CDR2 is FQGNSA. Trimming removed 5 bases from V and 2 bases from J, with 13 bases in between. The CDR3 is made up of 15 amino acids. CDR3 in amino acids: CASSPGGGRNQPQHF. The CDR3, as DNA: TGTGCCAGCAGCCCGGGGGGGGGACGCAATCAGCCCCAGCATTTT.

The table lists this clonotype with many counts. The chain couples TRBV6-5 to TRBJ1-2; TRBD1 might be the D (5 bases). In germline, CDR1 is MNHEY, CDR2 SVGAGI. The V gene lost 2 bases and the J gene lost 0 bases, with 10 bases spanning the gap. The CDR3 contains 15 residues. The CDR3 region is CASSYGMGANYGYTF. The CDR3 nucleotides read TGTGCCAGCAGTTACGGGATGGGGGCTAACTATGGCTACACCTTC.

The chain joins TRBV5-1 to TRBJ1-2; TRBD1 agrees at 8 bases. The length of the CDR3 is 17 residues. From germline, CDR1 is SGHRS and CDR2 YFSETQ. The V gene end was trimmed by 0 bases and the J gene end by 4 bases; junction bases not matched to a gene: 11. CDR3 sequence reads: CASSLAGKIGTGYGYTF. The CDR3 coding sequence is TGCGCCAGCAGCTTGGCTGGGAAGATTGGGACAGGCTATGGCTACACCTTC. Full variable domain (remainder filled in from reference TRBV5-1 and TRBJ1-2): KAGVTQTPRYLIKTRGQQVTLSCSPISGHRSVSWYQQTPGQGLQFLFEYFSETQRNKGNFPGRFSGRQFSNSRSEMNVSTLELGDSALYLCASSLAGKIGTGYGYTFGSGTRLTVV.

The rearrangement joins TRBV19 to TRBJ1-1; D ambiguous. The CDR3 has 13 residues. Deletions cut 5 bases from V and 4 bases from J, with 11 bases between. Germline values: CDR1 LNHDA, CDR2 SQIVND (reference sequence). The CDR3 spells CASSSDISTEAFF. In DNA, the CDR3 is TGTGCCAGTAGTTCTGACATCTCCACTGAAGCTTTCTTT.

This clonotype was seen many times. This chain uses TRBV10-2 with TRBJ2-5, with a tentative D call TRBD2 (6 bases). V dropped 6 bases and J dropped 1 base, with 18 bases sitting between them. The CDR3 is 16 residues long. The germline CDR1 and CDR2 sequences are WSHSY and SAAADI. CDR3 in amino acids: CASSTGSAGPQETQYF. The CDR3 DNA follows: TGCGCCAGCAGCACAGGTTCGGCGGGGCCCCAAGAGACCCAGTACTTC.

This clonotype was counted many times. The rearrangement links TRBV11-3 to TRBJ2-7, with D uncertain. Germline lookup yields CDR1 SGHNT and CDR2 YENEEA. Trimming removed 0 bases at V and 4 bases at J, with 7 bases between. The CDR3 extends over 13 amino acids. The CDR3 DNA follows: TGTGCCAGCAGCTTAGATCCCTCGTACGAGCAGTACTTC. Encoded protein: CASSLDPSYEQYF.

The V and J genes are TRBV15 and TRBJ1-1, with unresolved D. Trimming took off 1 base at V and 4 bases at J, with 1 base between the two ends. In germline, CDR1 is LNHNV, CDR2 YYDKDF (reference sequence). The CDR3 has 11 amino acids. The CDR3 sequence: CATSRVTEAFF. CDR3 coding DNA: TGTGCCACCAGCAGAGTCACTGAAGCTTTCTTT.

The V call is TRBV20-1, the J call TRBJ1-1; tentative D call: TRBD1 (6 bases). The CDR3 has 16 residues. V was pared by 0 bases and J by 5 bases, with 19 bases between. The germline CDR1 and CDR2 sequences are DFQATT and SNEGSKA (reference sequence). The DNA of the CDR3 is TGCAGTGCTAGAGAAGGAGGGGCAGGGGTCGGGACTGAAGCTTTCTTT. Translating gives CSAREGGAGVGTEAFF.

This clonotype was seen just once. This chain links TRBV2 with TRBJ2-5, with D possibly matching TRBD2 (5 bases). Trimming cost V 6 bases and J 5 bases, with 13 bases left between them. Germline-derived CDR1 and CDR2 are SNHLY and FYNNEI. The CDR3 contains 13 residues. CDR3 nucleotides: TGTGCCAGCAGCCCTCTAGCTATGGAGACCCAGTACTTC. It is translated as CASSPLAMETQYF.

Turning to this clonotype: A clone one base away is much larger, so this may be a read error. This sequence joins TRBV6-1 and TRBJ1-1, with no clear D. The germline gives CDR1 MNHNS, CDR2 SASEGT. The CDR3 extends over 13 amino acids. The CDR3 here is CASSPLAITEASF. CDR3 nucleotide sequence: TGTGCCAGCAGTCCCCTCGCGATCACTGAAGCTTCCTTT.

In this sample, this clonotype turned up a few times. This sequence joins TRBV20-1 and TRBJ2-3; D is tentatively TRBD1 or TRBD2 (5 bases each). Germline loops: CDR1 DFQATT, CDR2 SNEGSKA (reference sequence). V dropped 0 bases and J dropped 6 bases, with 22 bases sitting between them. The CDR3 has 17 residues. CDR3 in DNA: TGCAGTGCTAGAGATCGTGAGGAGGCAGGGCTTCCCGATACGCAGTATTTT. Its translation is CSARDREEAGLPDTQYF.

This sequence joins TRBV24-1 and TRBJ2-1; D unclear. Germline loops: CDR1 KGHDR, CDR2 SFDVKD. This CDR3 has 14 residues. Trimming removed 1 base at V and 8 bases at J, with 11 bases between. CDR3 nucleotides: TGTGCCACCAGTGATTTAAAAAGATTGGATGAGCAGTTCTTC. It yields the protein CATSDLKRLDEQFF.